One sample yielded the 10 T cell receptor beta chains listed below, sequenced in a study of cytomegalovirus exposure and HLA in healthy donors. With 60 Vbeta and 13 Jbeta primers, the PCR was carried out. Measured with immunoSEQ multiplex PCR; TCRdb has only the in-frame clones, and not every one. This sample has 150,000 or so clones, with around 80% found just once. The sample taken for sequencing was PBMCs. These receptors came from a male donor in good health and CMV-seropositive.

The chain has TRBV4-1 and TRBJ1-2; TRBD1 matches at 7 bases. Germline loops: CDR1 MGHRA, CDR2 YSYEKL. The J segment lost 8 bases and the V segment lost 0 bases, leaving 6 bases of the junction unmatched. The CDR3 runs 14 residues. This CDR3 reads CASSQDGTAFGYTF. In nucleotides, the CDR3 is TGCGCCAGCAGCCAAGATGGGACAGCCTTCGGCTACACCTTC.

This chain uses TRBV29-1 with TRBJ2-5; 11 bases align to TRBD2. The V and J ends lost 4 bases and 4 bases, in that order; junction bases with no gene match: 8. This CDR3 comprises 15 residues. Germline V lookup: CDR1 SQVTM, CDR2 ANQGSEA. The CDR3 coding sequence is TGCAGCGTTGCCGGAACTAGCGGGAGTAGAGAGACCCAGTACTTC. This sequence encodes CSVAGTSGSRETQYF.

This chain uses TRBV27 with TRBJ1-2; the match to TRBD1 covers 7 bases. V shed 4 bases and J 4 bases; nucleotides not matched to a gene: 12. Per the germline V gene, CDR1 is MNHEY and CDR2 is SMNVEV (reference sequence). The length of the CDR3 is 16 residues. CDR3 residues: CASSSRTRQGSYGYTF. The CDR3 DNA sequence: TGTGCCAGCAGTTCCCGCACCAGACAGGGCAGCTATGGCTACACCTTC.

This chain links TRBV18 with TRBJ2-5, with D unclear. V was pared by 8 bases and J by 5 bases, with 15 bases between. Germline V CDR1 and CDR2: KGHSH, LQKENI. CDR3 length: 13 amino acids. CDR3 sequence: CASQRAGSETQYF. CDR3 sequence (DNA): TGTGCCAGCCAACGAGCCGGTTCTGAGACCCAGTACTTC.

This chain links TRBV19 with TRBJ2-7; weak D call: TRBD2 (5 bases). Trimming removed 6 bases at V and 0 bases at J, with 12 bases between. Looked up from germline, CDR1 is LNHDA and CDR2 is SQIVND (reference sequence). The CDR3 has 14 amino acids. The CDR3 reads CASRRGLSSYEQYF. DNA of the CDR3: TGTGCCAGTAGGCGCGGGTTGAGCTCCTACGAGCAGTACTTC. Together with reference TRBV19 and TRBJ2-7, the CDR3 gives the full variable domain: DGGITQSPKYLFRKEGQNVTLSCEQNLNHDAMYWYRQDPGQGLRLIYYSQIVNDFQKGDIAEGYSVSREKKESFPLTVTSAQKNPTAFYLCASRRGLSSYEQYFGPGTRLTVT.

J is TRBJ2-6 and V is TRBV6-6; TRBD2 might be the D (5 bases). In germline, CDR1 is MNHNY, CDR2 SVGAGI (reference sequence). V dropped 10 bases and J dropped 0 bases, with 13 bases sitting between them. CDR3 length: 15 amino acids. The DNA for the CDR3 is TGTGCCACCGGAGGAATTGGCTCTGGGGCCAACGTCCTGACTTTC. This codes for CATGGIGSGANVLTF.

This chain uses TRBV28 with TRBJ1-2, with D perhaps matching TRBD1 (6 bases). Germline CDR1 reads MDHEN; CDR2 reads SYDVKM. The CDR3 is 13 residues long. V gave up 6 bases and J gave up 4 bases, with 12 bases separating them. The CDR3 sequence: CASRPGVGYGYTF. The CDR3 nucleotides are TGTGCCAGCAGACCAGGGGTTGGCTATGGCTACACCTTC.

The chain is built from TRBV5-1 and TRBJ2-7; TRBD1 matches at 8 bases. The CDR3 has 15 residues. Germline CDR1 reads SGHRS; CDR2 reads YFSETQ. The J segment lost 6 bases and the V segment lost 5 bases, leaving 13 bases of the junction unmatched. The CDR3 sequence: CASREDRTGFGEQYF. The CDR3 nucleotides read TGCGCCAGCAGGGAAGACCGGACAGGGTTCGGCGAGCAGTACTTC.

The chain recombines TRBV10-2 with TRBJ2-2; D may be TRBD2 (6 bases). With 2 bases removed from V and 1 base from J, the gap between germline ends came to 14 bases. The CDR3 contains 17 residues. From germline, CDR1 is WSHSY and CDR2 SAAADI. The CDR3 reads CASSETGRGWNTGELFF. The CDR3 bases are TGCGCCAGCAGTGAGACCGGGCGGGGTTGGAACACCGGGGAGCTGTTTTTT.

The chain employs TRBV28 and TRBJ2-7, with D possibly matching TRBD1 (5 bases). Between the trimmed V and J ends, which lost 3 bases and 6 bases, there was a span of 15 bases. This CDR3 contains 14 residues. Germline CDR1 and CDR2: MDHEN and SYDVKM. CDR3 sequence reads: CASSFQGPLFEQYF. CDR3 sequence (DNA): TGTGCCAGCAGTTTTCAGGGCCCTCTCTTCGAGCAGTACTTC.